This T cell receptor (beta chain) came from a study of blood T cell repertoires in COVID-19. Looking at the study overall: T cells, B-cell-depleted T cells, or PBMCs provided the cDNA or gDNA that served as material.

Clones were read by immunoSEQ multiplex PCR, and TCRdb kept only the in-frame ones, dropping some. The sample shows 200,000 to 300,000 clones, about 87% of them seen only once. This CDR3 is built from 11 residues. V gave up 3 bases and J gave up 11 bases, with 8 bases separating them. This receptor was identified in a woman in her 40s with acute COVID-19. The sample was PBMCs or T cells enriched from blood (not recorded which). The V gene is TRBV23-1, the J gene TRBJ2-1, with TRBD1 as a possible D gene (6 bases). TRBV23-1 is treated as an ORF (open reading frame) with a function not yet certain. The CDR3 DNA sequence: TGCGCCAGCAGTCACCGGGACAAGCAGTTCTTC. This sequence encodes CASSHRDKQFF.